Shown below are 23 T cell receptor beta chains from a single sample sequenced in a study of OX40 agonist ivuxolimab in advanced cancers. Clones were read by immunoSEQ multiplex PCR, and TCRdb kept only the in-frame ones, dropping some. The profile shows tens of thousands of clones, around 83% of them singletons. This specimen was CD4+ or CD8+ T cells sorted from blood, taken in a trial of the OX40 agonist ivuxolimab. The source of these receptors is an adult with an advanced solid tumor such as melanoma, head and neck, liver or kidney cancer.

The J gene is TRBJ2-5, the V gene TRBV4-1; possibly TRBD1 for D (5 bases). The CDR3 sequence is 15 residues long. The germline CDR1 and CDR2 sequences are MGHRA and YSYEKL. The V end lost 5 bases, the J end lost 0 bases, and 13 bases lay between the germline ends. CDR3 coding DNA: TGCGCCAGCAGCAAGACAGAATCGTACCAAGAGACCCAGTACTTC. Encoded protein: CASSKTESYQETQYF.

The chain combines TRBV10-2 with TRBJ1-1; 7 nucleotides line up with TRBD1. Germline V gives CDR1 WSHSY, CDR2 SAAADI. After removal of 4 bases from V and 3 bases from J, the junction contained 8 bases not matched to a gene. This CDR3 region has 15 residues. The CDR3 loop is CASSGQGEGDTEAFF. The CDR3 bases are TGCGCCAGCAGTGGACAGGGAGAGGGGGACACTGAAGCTTTCTTT.

The chain employs TRBV15 and TRBJ1-2, with TRBD1 identical over 9 bases. The CDR3 consists of 15 residues. Looked up from germline, CDR1 is LNHNV and CDR2 is YYDKDF (reference sequence). V dropped 6 bases and J dropped 3; count of bases not matched to a gene: 8. The CDR3 is CATRKGQGEYYGYTF. DNA of the CDR3: TGTGCCACCAGGAAGGGACAGGGTGAATACTATGGCTACACCTTC. The whole variable domain, remainder taken from reference TRBV15 and TRBJ1-2, is DAMVIQNPRYQVTQFGKPVTLSCSQTLNHNVMYWYQQKSSQAPKLLFHYYDKDFNNEADTPDNFQSRRPNTSFCFLDIRSPGLGDTAMYLCATRKGQGEYYGYTFGSGTRLTVV.

The chain has TRBV9 and TRBJ2-5; no firm D call. This CDR3 is built from 16 residues. The V and J ends lost 1 base and 2 bases respectively, with 15 bases between them. CDR1 SGDLS and CDR2 YYNGEE come from the germline V gene. CDR3 loop: CASSVHSKGNQETQYF. As DNA, the CDR3 is TGTGCCAGCAGCGTACATTCTAAGGGTAATCAAGAGACCCAGTACTTC. Using reference TRBV9 and TRBJ2-5 for the parts outside the CDR3, the full variable domain is DSGVTQTPKHLITATGQRVTLRCSPRSGDLSVYWYQQSLDQGLQFLIQYYNGEERAKGNILERFSAQQFPDLHSELNLSSLELGDSALYFCASSVHSKGNQETQYFGPGTRLLVL.

The chain combines TRBV7-2 with TRBJ1-1; D perhaps matches TRBD1 (6 bases). Trimming took 0 bases from V and 4 from J, leaving 15 bases between them. Germline CDR1 and CDR2: SGHTA and FQGNSA. This CDR3 contains 16 residues. CDR3 in DNA: TGTGCCAGCAGCTTAGCGGGGACGTTACAGGGCACTGAAGCTTTCTTT. Amino acids: CASSLAGTLQGTEAFF.

The J gene is TRBJ2-3, the V gene TRBV19, with 13 bases lining up with TRBD2. The CDR3 consists of 15 residues. Germline CDR1 and CDR2: LNHDA and SQIVND (reference sequence). The trim removed 5 bases at V and 4 bases at J, leaving 3 bases unmatched. The chain's CDR3 is CASSLLAGGPDTQYF. The CDR3 coding sequence is TGTGCCAGTAGTTTACTAGCGGGAGGGCCAGATACGCAGTATTTT. The full variable domain, completed using reference TRBV19 and TRBJ2-3, is DGGITQSPKYLFRKEGQNVTLSCEQNLNHDAMYWYRQDPGQGLRLIYYSQIVNDFQKGDIAEGYSVSREKKESFPLTVTSAQKNPTAFYLCASSLLAGGPDTQYFGPGTRLTVL.

The V call is TRBV9, the J call TRBJ2-1; 12 bases match TRBD2. Germline V gene lookup returns CDR1 SGDLS and CDR2 YYNGEE. The CDR3 runs to 18 residues. V lost 0 bases, J lost 6 bases, and 10 bases stayed unmatched. The CDR3 sequence: CASSVAGLAGGPGNEQFF. The CDR3 DNA reads as TGTGCCAGCAGCGTAGCGGGCCTAGCGGGAGGGCCCGGCAATGAGCAGTTCTTC.

V gene TRBV11-2 combines with J gene TRBJ2-1, with a tentative D call TRBD2 (6 bases). CDR3 length: 14 amino acids. V was trimmed by 3 bases and J by 9 bases, leaving 15 bases between them. Germline-derived CDR1 and CDR2 are SGHAT and FQNNGV. CDR3 DNA sequence: TGTGCCAGCAGCTTTCGGTCTGGGGAGGCTGAGCAGTTCTTC. Encoded protein: CASSFRSGEAEQFF.

The genes are TRBV7-2 and TRBJ2-3, with 12 nucleotides matching TRBD2. The CDR3 spans 16 residues. V trimming: 1 base; J trimming: 4 bases; junction bases outside the gene matches: 3. Germline V lookup: CDR1 SGHTA, CDR2 FQGNSA. The CDR3 DNA reads TGTGCCAGCAGCTTAGTTCTAGCGGGAGGGCCAGATACGCAGTATTTT. Its protein product is CASSLVLAGGPDTQYF. The full variable domain, rest sourced from reference TRBV7-2 and TRBJ2-3, is GAGVSQSPSNKVTEKGKDVELRCDPISGHTALYWYRQSLGQGLEFLIYFQGNSAPDKSGLPSDRFSAERTGGSVSTLTIQRTQQEDSAVYLCASSLVLAGGPDTQYFGPGTRLTVL.

This chain uses TRBV5-1 with TRBJ1-2; possible D gene TRBD1, 6 bases. V was clipped by 4 bases and J by 6 bases, with 13 bases between them. The CDR3 is made up of 13 amino acids. Germline V gene sequence: CDR1 SGHRS, CDR2 YFSETQ. The CDR3, as DNA: TGCGCCAGCAGCCCTCAGGGGAGGAATGGCTACACCTTC. Its protein product is CASSPQGRNGYTF.

The J gene is TRBJ1-1, the V gene TRBV28; D is unclear. CDR3 length: 14 amino acids. Per germline, CDR1 MDHEN and CDR2 SYDVKM. Trimming pared 3 bases from V and 1 base from J, leaving 9 bases between. CDR3 bases: TGTGCCAGCAGTTTCGGTTGGGGGAACACTGAAGCTTTCTTT. Its translation is CASSFGWGNTEAFF.

The chain couples TRBV30 to TRBJ1-2, with 8 bases lining up with TRBD1. Germline V CDR1 and CDR2: GTSNPN, SVGIG (reference sequence). V dropped 3 bases and J dropped 7; count of bases not matched to a gene: 7. The CDR3 has 13 residues. The CDR3 bases are TGTGCCTGGAGGCTCGACAGGGGATCTGGCTACACCTTC. Protein sequence: CAWRLDRGSGYTF.

DNA for the CDR3: TGTGCCAGTAGTATAGTACAGGGGAAGGACACTGAAGCTTTCTTT. Its translation: CASSIVQGKDTEAFF. V is TRBV19 and J is TRBJ1-1; 7 bases line up with TRBD1. The CDR3 consists of 15 residues. Germline loops: CDR1 LNHDA, CDR2 SQIVND (reference sequence). V gave up 1 base and J gave up 3 bases; unmatched junction bases: 5. Based on the CDR3 plus reference TRBV19 and TRBJ1-1, the full variable domain is DGGITQSPKYLFRKEGQNVTLSCEQNLNHDAMYWYRQDPGQGLRLIYYSQIVNDFQKGDIAEGYSVSREKKESFPLTVTSAQKNPTAFYLCASSIVQGKDTEAFFGQGTRLTVV.

This clone appeared once. The chain links TRBV2 to TRBJ2-7, with D possibly being TRBD1 or TRBD2 (5 bases each). The length of the CDR3 is 15 residues. Germline V gives CDR1 SNHLY, CDR2 FYNNEI. Deletions cut 2 bases from V and 3 bases from J, with 14 bases between. The CDR3 region has the DNA TGTGCCAGCAGTGAAATCTGGGACCCCCTCTACGAGCAGTACTTC. Encoded protein: CASSEIWDPLYEQYF. The whole variable domain, filled in from reference TRBV2 and TRBJ2-7, reads EPEVTQTPSHQVTQMGQEVILRCVPISNHLYFYWYRQILGQKVEFLVSFYNNEISEKSEIFDDQFSVERPDGSNFTLKIRSTKLEDSAMYFCASSEIWDPLYEQYFGPGTRLTVT.

The J gene is TRBJ1-4, the V gene TRBV7-8; TRBD1 matches at 9 bases. The CDR3 has 17 amino acids. With 5 bases clipped from V and 8 bases from J, the junction kept 15 bases outside the gene matches. The germline CDR1 and CDR2 sequences are SGHVS and FQNEAQ. The CDR3 loop reads CASSQPGQGVVGEKLFF. The CDR3 nucleotides read TGTGCCAGCAGCCAGCCGGGACAGGGTGTGGTCGGCGAAAAACTGTTTTTT.

This clone was seen a few times. This rearrangement joins TRBV10-3 to TRBJ2-1; unclear D gene. Per germline, CDR1 ENHRY and CDR2 SYGVKD. With 0 bases removed from V and 9 bases from J, the gap between germline ends came to 6 bases. This CDR3 contains 12 residues. The CDR3 region has the DNA TGTGCCATCAGTGAGTCGAACGGTGAGCAGTTCTTC. This encodes CAISESNGEQFF.

The V gene is TRBV19, the J gene TRBJ2-5, with 14 positions matching TRBD2. Germline CDR1 LNHDA, CDR2 SQIVND (reference sequence). J gave up 5 bases and V 3 bases, and 5 bases lay outside the gene matches. The CDR3 spans 16 residues. CDR3 sequence reads: CASSMGTSGGGETQYF. The CDR3 region has the DNA TGTGCCAGTAGTATGGGGACTAGCGGGGGAGGGGAGACCCAGTACTTC.

This clone has just a few counts. The genes are TRBV6-1 and TRBJ1-2; D is ambiguous. From germline, CDR1 is MNHNS and CDR2 SASEGT. Trimming removed 5 bases at V and 7 bases at J, with 8 bases between. The CDR3 is 11 residues long. Here the CDR3 reads CASSLYGGYTF. The CDR3 DNA is TGTGCCAGCAGTTTGTACGGTGGCTACACCTTC.

The chain combines TRBV14 with TRBJ2-3; 8 positions match TRBD1. This CDR3 is built from 16 residues. The ends lost 1 base at V and 4 bases at J; junction bases unmatched: 7. Germline assignment: CDR1 SGHDN and CDR2 FVKESK. Here the CDR3 DNA reads TGTGCCAGCAGCCAAGTGTCAGGGGGCAGCGCAGATACGCAGTATTTT. Amino acid sequence: CASSQVSGGSADTQYF.

This chain uses TRBV5-5 with TRBJ2-4, with TRBD1 as a possible D gene (5 bases). The CDR3 is made up of 15 amino acids. Germline CDR1 SGHKS, CDR2 YYEKEE (reference sequence). Trimming removed 2 bases from V and 3 bases from J, with 12 bases in between. This CDR3 reads CASSFLQGGKNIQYF. CDR3 bases: TGTGCCAGCAGCTTTCTCCAGGGTGGCAAAAACATTCAGTACTTC.

The CDR3 region is CAISESDRGSVPNEQFF. CDR3 sequence (DNA): TGTGCCATCAGTGAGTCTGATCGTGGGAGCGTTCCCAATGAGCAGTTCTTC. The chain combines TRBV10-3 with TRBJ2-1, with D tentatively TRBD2 (5 bases). Germline V CDR1 and CDR2: ENHRY, SYGVKD. Trimming removed 0 bases from V and 6 bases from J, with 18 bases in between. The CDR3 contains 17 residues.

This sequence joins TRBV7-9 and TRBJ2-5; no definite D call. The CDR3 is 15 residues long. V shed 1 base and J shed 0 bases, with 9 bases lying between them. The germline V gene encodes CDR1 SEHNR and CDR2 FQNEAQ (reference sequence). Here the CDR3 reads CASSLVVGYQETQYF. CDR3 nucleotide sequence: TGTGCCAGCAGCTTAGTTGTTGGGTACCAAGAGACCCAGTACTTC. The full variable domain, with the rest looked up from reference TRBV7-9 and TRBJ2-5, is DTGVSQNPRHKITKRGQNVTFRCDPISEHNRLYWYRQTLGQGPEFLTYFQNEAQLEKSRLLSDRFSAERPKGSFSTLEIQRTEQGDSAMYLCASSLVVGYQETQYFGPGTRLLVL.

The rearrangement joins TRBV7-3 to TRBJ2-3; maybe TRBD1 (6 bases). V gave up 1 base and J gave up 5 bases, with 13 bases separating them. The CDR3 is 15 residues long. Germline values: CDR1 SGHTA, CDR2 FQGTGA. The CDR3 is CASSLRYRVGDTQYF. For the CDR3, the DNA is TGTGCCAGCAGCTTAAGGTACAGGGTTGGAGATACGCAGTATTTT. Combining the CDR3 with reference TRBV7-3 and TRBJ2-3 gives the whole variable domain GAGVSQTPSNKVTEKGKYVELRCDPISGHTALYWYRQSLGQGPEFLIYFQGTGAADDSGLPNDRFFAVRPEGSVSTLKIQRTERGDSAVYLCASSLRYRVGDTQYFGPGTRLTVL.